The 20 T cell receptor beta chains listed next were all sequenced from one sample in a study of identical twins. TCRdb re-derived calls from the 5' RACE reads in MiXCR, one entry per CDR3 protein. The sample contains 550,000 to 700,000 distinct CDR3 sequences, around 20% of which appear only once. The data also belong to a second study, concerning T cells expressing NK-cell markers.

Sequencing was performed on PBMCs. These receptors were taken from a woman between 18 and 29 years old in good health.

V gene TRBV20-1 combines with J gene TRBJ2-7; TRBD1 agrees at 11 bases. The V segment lost 6 bases and the J segment 6 bases; nucleotides outside the gene matches: 7. This CDR3 region has 13 residues. Germline CDR1 is DFQATT and CDR2 is SNEGSKA (reference sequence). CDR3 nucleotide sequence: TGCAGTGCCTACAGGGACAGGGGGTCCGAGCAGTACTTC. Translation: CSAYRDRGSEQYF.

This clonotype appeared once. The chain employs TRBV29-1 and TRBJ2-4; D not certain. Per the germline V gene, CDR1 is SQVTM and CDR2 is ANQGSEA. This CDR3 region has 14 residues. V was cut by 4 bases and J by 0 bases, with 10 bases left in between. The CDR3 DNA follows: TGCAGCGTTGTCGGCGTCGAAGCCAAAAACATTCAGTACTTC. It translates to CSVVGVEAKNIQYF.

In the case of this clonotype: The junction departs from the called germline gene at one end, perhaps through a read error. The CDR3 sequence: CASSLVESLQEKGLNF. DNA for the CDR3: TGTGCCAGCAGCTTAGTAGAGTCCCTACAAGAAAAAGGACTCAACTTC. This chain uses TRBV7-9 with TRBJ2-7; D possibly corresponds to TRBD2 (5 bases). CDR1 and CDR2 from the germline V gene are SEHNR and FQNEAQ (reference sequence). The CDR3 length is 16 residues.

This rearrangement joins TRBV12-3 or TRBV12-4 to TRBJ2-5; D unresolved. This CDR3 contains 14 residues. The ends were cut back, 1 base at V and 5 bases at J, with 11 bases in the middle. CDR3 loop: CASSLGASWETQYF. The CDR3 DNA is TGTGCCAGCAGTTTAGGGGCTAGTTGGGAGACCCAGTACTTC.

This clonotype was picked up many times. The CDR3 loop is CSARMPGLGTHEQFF. The CDR3 coding sequence is TGCAGTGCTCGGATGCCGGGACTAGGAACACATGAGCAGTTCTTC. The rearrangement uses TRBV20-1 and TRBJ2-1, with TRBD2 identical over 8 bases. The J segment lost 8 bases and the V segment lost 5 bases, leaving 14 bases of the junction unmatched. Germline lookup yields CDR1 DFQATT and CDR2 SNEGSKA (reference sequence). This CDR3 is built from 15 residues.

On this clonotype itself: The junction departs from the called germline gene at one end, perhaps through a read error. The chain couples TRBV5-1 to TRBJ2-7; no clear D. CDR1 is SGHRS and CDR2 is YFSETQ in the germline V gene. CDR3 length equals 14 residues. CDR3 coding DNA: TGCGCCAGCAACTTGGACCCGGCTGTCTACGAGCAGTACTTC. Translated: CASNLDPAVYEQYF.

This chain links TRBV4-3 with TRBJ2-1; 9 nucleotides line up with TRBD2. The germline gives CDR1 LGHNA, CDR2 YSLEER. CDR3 length equals 15 residues. V dropped 3 bases and J dropped 9; count of bases not matched to a gene: 9. CDR3 nucleotide sequence: TGCGCCAGCAGCCAGGGGGGCGGGAGGGATGTTGAGCAGTTCTTC. As protein: CASSQGGGRDVEQFF.

This clonotype appeared a few times. The chain is built from TRBV11-2 and TRBJ2-1; D tentatively fits TRBD1 or TRBD2 (5 bases each). This CDR3 spans 18 amino acids. V lost 6 bases, J lost 8 bases, and 29 bases lay in between. CDR1 SGHAT and CDR2 FQNNGV come from the germline V gene. CDR3 sequence: CASRPPFRGTRNFYEQFF. CDR3 nucleotides: TGTGCCAGCAGACCCCCCTTTCGTGGGACGAGGAACTTCTATGAGCAGTTCTTC. Using reference TRBV11-2 and TRBJ2-1 for the parts outside the CDR3, the full variable domain is EAGVAQSPRYKIIEKRQSVAFWCNPISGHATLYWYQQILGQGPKLLIQFQNNGVVDDSQLPKDRFSAERLKGVDSTLKIQPAKLEDSAVYLCASRPPFRGTRNFYEQFFGPGTRLTVL.

Only a few counts were recorded for this clonotype. This chain joins TRBV6-5 and TRBJ2-7; 9 nucleotides match TRBD2. The CDR3 has 14 residues. In germline, CDR1 is MNHEY, CDR2 SVGAGI. The junction had 1 base not matched to a gene; V was cut back by 1 base and J by 3 bases. The CDR3 here is CASSYLRGGYEQYF. CDR3 DNA: TGTGCCAGCAGTTACTTGCGGGGGGGCTACGAGCAGTACTTC.

V is TRBV6-1 and J is TRBJ1-2; TRBD1 matches at 7 bases. The CDR3 has 14 residues. CDR1 and CDR2 (germline): MNHNS, SASEGT. The junction had 8 bases not matched to a gene; V was cut back by 7 bases and J by 3 bases. The CDR3 bases are TGTGCCAGCACCCGGGACAGTCCGGACTATGGCTACACCTTC. Protein: CASTRDSPDYGYTF.

This clonotype has just a few counts. J is TRBJ1-5 and V is TRBV5-1; D might be TRBD1 (6 bases). Germline-derived CDR1 and CDR2 are SGHRS and YFSETQ. The CDR3 sequence is 15 residues long. Trimming left V 2 bases short and J 5 bases short, with 14 bases between. The CDR3 is CASSFRSGADQPQHF. The CDR3 nucleotides are TGCGCCAGCAGCTTTAGATCAGGGGCGGATCAGCCCCAGCATTTT. Filled out from reference TRBV5-1 and TRBJ1-5, the complete variable domain reads KAGVTQTPRYLIKTRGQQVTLSCSPISGHRSVSWYQQTPGQGLQFLFEYFSETQRNKGNFPGRFSGRQFSNSRSEMNVSTLELGDSALYLCASSFRSGADQPQHFGDGTRLSIL.

V usage is TRBV15 and J usage is TRBJ2-7, with unresolved D. Per the germline V gene, CDR1 is LNHNV and CDR2 is YYDKDF (reference sequence). Between the trimmed V and J ends, which lost 5 bases and 1 base, there was a span of 12 bases. The CDR3 extends over 14 amino acids. CDR3 DNA: TGTGCCACCAGCTTCCCAGCCTCGTCCTACGAGCAGTACTTC. Its protein product is CATSFPASSYEQYF.

This clonotype was recorded at least ten times. V and J are TRBV12-3 or TRBV12-4 and TRBJ1-1, with a tentative D call TRBD1 (5 bases). Trimming left V 4 bases short and J 3 bases short, with 12 bases between. This CDR3 region has 14 residues. The CDR3 DNA is TGTGCCAGCAGTTCTCTTGGCAGGGACACTGAAGCTTTCTTT. It codes for CASSSLGRDTEAFF.

This clonotype occurred a few times. V is TRBV6-5 and J is TRBJ2-5; no clear D gene. This CDR3 is 14 amino acids long. V lost 0 bases, J lost 5 bases, and 10 bases lay in between. Germline lookup yields CDR1 MNHEY and CDR2 SVGAGI. The CDR3 here is CASSYSMEAETQYF. CDR3 nucleotides: TGTGCCAGCAGTTACTCGATGGAAGCGGAGACCCAGTACTTC.

This clonotype showed up many times. The CDR3 region has the DNA TGCAGTGCTAGAGTAGGCGGACTCTTGTATGGCTACACCTTC. Amino acids: CSARVGGLLYGYTF. This sequence joins TRBV20-1 and TRBJ1-2; D is unresolved. Trimming removed 1 base at V and 5 bases at J, with 14 bases between. Germline values: CDR1 DFQATT, CDR2 SNEGSKA (reference sequence). This CDR3 comprises 14 residues.

This chain uses TRBV6-2 or TRBV6-3 with TRBJ2-1; 12 nucleotides line up with TRBD2. V lost 1 base and J lost 9; bases outside the gene matches: 7. This CDR3 spans 16 amino acids. Germline V gene lookup returns CDR1 MNHEY and CDR2 SVGEGT. CDR3 in amino acids: CASSYWASGRAAEQFF. The CDR3 DNA reads as TGTGCCAGCAGTTACTGGGCTAGCGGGAGGGCAGCTGAGCAGTTCTTC.

This clonotype was observed a handful of times. The V gene is TRBV12-3 or TRBV12-4, the J gene TRBJ1-1; a weak D match, TRBD1 (6 bases). The length of the CDR3 is 16 residues. The V end was cut by 3 bases, the J end by 3 bases, with 17 bases between. The CDR3 coding sequence is TGTGCCAGCAGTTTGGGGTTCGGGGGCGCGGACACTGAAGCTTTCTTT. It encodes CASSLGFGGADTEAFF.

This clonotype was detected many times. The chain links TRBV5-6 to TRBJ2-5, with 8 bases matching TRBD1. The trim removed 4 bases at V and 2 bases at J, leaving 13 bases unmatched. Germline loops: CDR1 SGHDT, CDR2 YYEEEE. This CDR3 has 17 amino acids. The DNA of the CDR3 is TGTGCCAGCAGCCGACCCGATCCGGGACAGGTTCAAGAGACCCAGTACTTC. It yields the protein CASSRPDPGQVQETQYF.

V is TRBV12-3 or TRBV12-4 and J is TRBJ1-2, with 8 bases fitting TRBD1. This CDR3 region has 14 residues. After removal of 2 bases from V and 8 bases from J, the junction contained 7 bases not matched to a gene. The CDR3 DNA reads as TGTGCCAGCAGTTTAAGGGCAGGGGGCTGGGGCTACACCTTC. As protein: CASSLRAGGWGYTF.

The chain has TRBV12-3 or TRBV12-4 and TRBJ1-5, with 10 bases matching TRBD1. The CDR3 loop spans 16 amino acids. Losses at the gene ends were 5 bases for V and 1 base for J; bases not matched to a gene: 5. CDR3 loop: CASSGTGDGSNQPQHF. The CDR3 DNA sequence: TGTGCCAGCAGTGGGACAGGGGACGGGAGCAATCAGCCCCAGCATTTT.